This T cell receptor beta chain was recorded in a study of CD8 T cells in ankylosing spondylitis. Findings and limits, study-wide: Seemingly distinctive of ankylosing spondylitis blood was a TCR beta motif formed by eight highly homologous variants. Disease-linked clones reportedly showed significant enrichment in matched ankylosing spondylitis synovial fluid.

The CDR3 is made up of 14 amino acids. Germline V gives CDR1 SEHNR, CDR2 FQNEAQ (reference sequence). The V and J ends lost 9 bases and 7 bases respectively, with 18 bases between them. A single record per CDR3 protein comes from TCRdb applying MiXCR to the 5' RACE reads. The table lists about 540,000 distinct CDR3 sequences, about 13% of them singletons, with over 6.5% in the top ten. As concerns this clonotype: Its antigen is unidentified.

Sequences were obtained from blood, either unsorted or a sorted T cell fraction (not recorded which). The V gene is TRBV7-9, the J gene TRBJ2-2; no definite D call. This receptor was taken from a male donor with ankylosing spondylitis. The CDR3, as DNA: TGTGCCAGTAAAGACACCAATGGAGTCGGGGAGCTGTTTTTT. Residues: CASKDTNGVGELFF.